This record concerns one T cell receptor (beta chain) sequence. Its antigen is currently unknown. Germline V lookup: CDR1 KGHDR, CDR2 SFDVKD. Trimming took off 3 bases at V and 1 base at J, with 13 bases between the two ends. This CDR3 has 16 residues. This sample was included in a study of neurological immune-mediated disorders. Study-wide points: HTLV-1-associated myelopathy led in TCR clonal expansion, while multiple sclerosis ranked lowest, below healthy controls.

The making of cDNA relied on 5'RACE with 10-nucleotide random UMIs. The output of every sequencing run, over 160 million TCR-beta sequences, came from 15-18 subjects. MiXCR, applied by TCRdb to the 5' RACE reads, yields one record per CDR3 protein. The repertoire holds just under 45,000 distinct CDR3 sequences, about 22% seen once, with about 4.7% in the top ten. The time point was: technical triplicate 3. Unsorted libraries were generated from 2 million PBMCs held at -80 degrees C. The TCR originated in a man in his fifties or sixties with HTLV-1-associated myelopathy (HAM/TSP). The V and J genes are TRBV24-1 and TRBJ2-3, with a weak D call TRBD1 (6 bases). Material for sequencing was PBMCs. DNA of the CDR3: TGTGCCACCAGTGATCAGCCGAGGACAGGCACAGATACGCAGTATTTT. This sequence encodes CATSDQPRTGTDTQYF.